This TCR beta chain was sequenced during a study of cytomegalovirus exposure and HLA in healthy donors. Study-wide background: Some 87 million unique TCRs from HLA-typed donors were held in an early release of data.

Of note for this clone: As yet, its antigen is unknown.

Regarding the study as a whole: What a later analysis showed was that several of the most significant clusters appeared linked to common viral pathogens. The authors excluded some V segments, including TRBV6-2 and TRBV6-3, as indistinguishable.

V lost 3 bases and J 5 bases, leaving 18 bases between the germline ends. This CDR3 contains 16 residues. CDR1 SGHRS and CDR2 YFSETQ come from the germline V gene. The PCR ran on 60 Vbeta and 13 Jbeta primers. The protocol was immunoSEQ multiplex PCR, while the TCRdb copy is restricted to in-frame clones and leaves out a portion. The table has about 300,000 clones, around 86% seen once. This receptor was identified in a man aged 35 to 55 in good health and CMV-seropositive. The J gene is TRBJ2-1, the V gene TRBV5-1; tentative D call: TRBD1 (6 bases). Sequencing was done on a sample of PBMCs. This CDR3 is CASSYNNRAGDNEQFF. The DNA of the CDR3 is TGCGCCAGCAGCTACAATAACAGGGCAGGAGACAATGAGCAGTTCTTC.